Listed below are T cell receptor beta chains from one sample, sequenced in a study of blood T cell repertoires in COVID-19. Assay used: immunoSEQ multiplex PCR; TCRdb lists only in-frame clones, some missing. The sample contains about 76,000 clones, 80% to 90% of which appear only once. The specimen was peripheral blood. The source is a human donor in a cohort sampled during active COVID-19. CDR3s include the opening cysteine and the closing phenylalanine or tryptophan. D genes are given only for firm matches. Size is omitted from some rows. Given values are once, few, many or a class for expanded clones.

abundance: -
j_gene: TRBJ2-5
d_gene: -
v_gene: TRBV5-4
CDR3nt: TGTGCCAGCAGCTTGGTAGGGAGAGAGACCCAGTACTTC
CDR3aa: CASSLVGRETQYF

abundance: -
j_gene: TRBJ1-2
d_gene: -
v_gene: TRBV7-3
CDR3nt: TGTGCCAGCAGCTTCGAGGGTATCTCCAACTATGGCTACACCTTC
CDR3aa: CASSFEGISNYGYTF

abundance: -
j_gene: TRBJ1-6
d_gene: -
v_gene: TRBV7-2
CDR3nt: TGTGCCAGCAGCTTAGCGTGGGTTGACAATCCCCTCCACTTT
CDR3aa: CASSLAWVDNPLHF

abundance: -
j_gene: TRBJ2-5
d_gene: TRBD1
v_gene: TRBV11-3
CDR3nt: TGTGCCAGCAGCCCACGGACAGGGGGTCGCCAAGAGACCCAGTACTTC
CDR3aa: CASSPRTGGRQETQYF

abundance: -
j_gene: TRBJ1-1
d_gene: TRBD1
v_gene: TRBV6-1
CDR3nt: TGTGCCAGCAGTGATTTGACAGGGCGGACTGAAGCTTTCTTT
CDR3aa: CASSDLTGRTEAFF

abundance: -
j_gene: TRBJ1-5
d_gene: -
v_gene: TRBV19
CDR3nt: TGTGCCAGTAGTATTAGTGGGGCAGGGCAGCCCCAGCATTTT
CDR3aa: CASSISGAGQPQHF

abundance: few
j_gene: TRBJ2-5
d_gene: TRBD2
v_gene: TRBV5-4
CDR3nt: TGTGCCAGCAGCTTGGGAACGCCTAGCGGGGGCCCCAAAGAGACCCAGTACTTC
CDR3aa: CASSLGTPSGGPKETQYF

abundance: -
j_gene: TRBJ2-1
d_gene: TRBD1
v_gene: TRBV27
CDR3nt: TGTGCCAGCAGTACGACAGGGGAGACTGAGCAGTTCTTC
CDR3aa: CASSTTGETEQFF

abundance: -
j_gene: TRBJ2-3
d_gene: -
v_gene: TRBV5-1
CDR3nt: TGCGCCAGCAGCCATACAGGTTCCGCGCTTTCAGATACGCAGTATTTT
CDR3aa: CASSHTGSALSDTQYF

abundance: few
j_gene: TRBJ1-2
d_gene: TRBD1
v_gene: TRBV28
CDR3nt: TGTGCCAGCAGTTTTACGGGGACAGCTAACTATGGCTACACCTTC
CDR3aa: CASSFTGTANYGYTF

abundance: -
j_gene: TRBJ1-6
d_gene: TRBD1
v_gene: TRBV3-1/TRBV3-2
CDR3nt: TGTGCCAGCAGCCAGCCGGGACAGGGGGGTCTTTCACCCCTCCACTTT
CDR3aa: CASSQPGQGGLSPLHF

abundance: -
j_gene: TRBJ2-5
d_gene: -
v_gene: TRBV6-5
CDR3nt: TGTGCCAGCAGGGACCAACAGGAGCCCCAAGAGACCCAGTACTTC
CDR3aa: CASRDQQEPQETQYF

abundance: few
j_gene: TRBJ2-3
d_gene: TRBD1
v_gene: TRBV6-5
CDR3nt: TGTGCCAGCAGTCCAGGGGGCTCTAGCACAGATACGCAGTATTTT
CDR3aa: CASSPGGSSTDTQYF

abundance: -
j_gene: TRBJ2-1
d_gene: TRBD2
v_gene: TRBV19
CDR3nt: TGTGCCAGTAGTGTAAGCGGGGGTGTAGGTAATGAGCAGTTCTTC
CDR3aa: CASSVSGGVGNEQFF

abundance: -
j_gene: TRBJ1-2
d_gene: -
v_gene: TRBV28
CDR3nt: TGTGCCAGCAGTTTAGTTATCCCCAGGTACTATGGCTACACCTTC
CDR3aa: CASSLVIPRYYGYTF

abundance: -
j_gene: TRBJ2-3
d_gene: -
v_gene: TRBV6-2/TRBV6-3
CDR3nt: TGTGCCAGCAGTTGGACATCCCCTAGCACAGATACGCAGTATTTT
CDR3aa: CASSWTSPSTDTQYF

abundance: -
j_gene: TRBJ1-2
d_gene: -
v_gene: TRBV27
CDR3nt: TGTGCCAGCAGCCCCGACAGGATCTATGGCTACACCTTC
CDR3aa: CASSPDRIYGYTF

abundance: -
j_gene: TRBJ2-1
d_gene: TRBD2
v_gene: TRBV24-1
CDR3nt: TGTGCCACCAGTGATCCTAGCGCGACTAGCGGGGGGGTCAGTGAGCAGTTCTTC
CDR3aa: CATSDPSATSGGVSEQFF

abundance: -
j_gene: TRBJ2-7
d_gene: -
v_gene: TRBV5-1
CDR3nt: TGCGCCAGCAGCTTGGTAGGACTGTTCGAGCAGTACTTC
CDR3aa: CASSLVGLFEQYF

abundance: -
j_gene: TRBJ2-5
d_gene: -
v_gene: TRBV7-7
CDR3nt: TGTGCCAGCAGCTCATCCGGGAGCCAAGCGACCCAGTACTTC
CDR3aa: CASSSSGSQATQYF

abundance: -
j_gene: TRBJ1-5
d_gene: -
v_gene: TRBV2
CDR3nt: TGTGCCAGCAGTGGCGGGGCCAGTTTGCAGCCCCAGCATTTT
CDR3aa: CASSGGASLQPQHF

abundance: -
j_gene: TRBJ2-7
d_gene: TRBD1
v_gene: TRBV18
CDR3nt: TGTGCCAGCTCACCACGGGACAGGGAAGAGGAGTACTTC
CDR3aa: CASSPRDREEEYF

abundance: -
j_gene: TRBJ2-7
d_gene: -
v_gene: TRBV7-2
CDR3nt: TGTGCCAGCAGCTTAGGACCGGGTCAGGGGGAGCAGTACTTC
CDR3aa: CASSLGPGQGEQYF

abundance: -
j_gene: TRBJ1-2
d_gene: TRBD1
v_gene: TRBV28
CDR3nt: TGTGCCAGCAGTGGCTTACAGGGGGGCGGCTACACCTTC
CDR3aa: CASSGLQGGGYTF

abundance: -
j_gene: TRBJ1-2
d_gene: -
v_gene: TRBV29-1
CDR3nt: TGCAGCGTTGCTTTCGGGCGATCTCGGAGCGGCTTGGATGGCTACACCTTC
CDR3aa: CSVAFGRSRSGLDGYTF